These 22 T cell receptor beta chains share one sample of origin, sequenced in a study of Ad26.COV2.S vaccination and SARS-CoV-2 variants. Treatment here: around 19 received Ad26.COV2.S at low or high dose, single or two shots; 5 received placebo; per-sample allocation not given. Specimen acquisition occurred on day 63 following the initial vaccine or placebo injection. Some clones are missing from TCRdb's copy, which holds only in-frame ones; the method was immunoSEQ multiplex PCR. The table has about 480,000 clones, roughly nine tenths seen once; the top ten hold 9.5% to 15%. Sequenced material: peripheral blood, taken in a trial of Ad26.COV2.S vaccine versus placebo. The origin of the receptors is a person aged 18 to 59 who received the Ad26.COV2.S COVID-19 vaccine or a placebo.

This chain uses TRBV25-1 with TRBJ2-3; TRBD2 is a possible D gene (6 bases). Germline-derived CDR1 and CDR2 are MGHDK and SYGVNS. The CDR3 consists of 16 residues. Trimming left V 2 bases short and J 0 bases short, with 12 bases between. In nucleotides, the CDR3 is TGTGCCAGCAGTGAACCGAGGGGACTCAGCACAGATACGCAGTATTTT. Translating it yields CASSEPRGLSTDTQYF.

The gene calls are TRBV11-3 and TRBJ2-2; D gene uncertain. The ends were cut back, 5 bases at V and 8 bases at J, with 18 bases in the middle. CDR1 is SGHNT, CDR2 YENEEA, per germline. The CDR3 runs to 15 residues. Here the CDR3 reads CASSAGQTLSGELFF. CDR3 nucleotide sequence: TGTGCCAGCAGCGCAGGCCAGACCCTCTCTGGGGAGCTGTTTTTT.

V gene TRBV7-2 combines with J gene TRBJ2-7, with D possibly matching TRBD1 (5 bases). V lost 5 bases and J 6 bases, leaving 20 bases between the germline ends. CDR1 SGHTA and CDR2 FQGNSA come from the germline V gene. This CDR3 is built from 15 residues. CDR3 in DNA: TGTGCCAGCAGCCAAACTCCGAGACAGTACTTCGAGCAGTACTTC. Its translation is CASSQTPRQYFEQYF.

The chain couples TRBV19 to TRBJ2-2, with a possible D match to TRBD1 (6 bases). Germline V lookup: CDR1 LNHDA, CDR2 SQIVND (reference sequence). V shed 2 bases and J shed 3 bases, with 7 bases lying between them. The CDR3 totals 14 residues. This chain's CDR3 is CASSIQGYTGELFF. In DNA, the CDR3 is TGTGCCAGTAGTATACAGGGGTACACCGGGGAGCTGTTTTTT. Filled out from reference TRBV19 and TRBJ2-2, the complete variable domain reads DGGITQSPKYLFRKEGQNVTLSCEQNLNHDAMYWYRQDPGQGLRLIYYSQIVNDFQKGDIAEGYSVSREKKESFPLTVTSAQKNPTAFYLCASSIQGYTGELFFGEGSRLTVL.

Here the CDR3 DNA reads TGTGCCACCAGTGTAAAGAGTGGGAGCACAGATACGCAGTATTTT. Protein: CATSVKSGSTDTQYF. The V and J genes are TRBV24-1 and TRBJ2-3, with D hard to call. The CDR3 is made up of 15 amino acids. The germline gives CDR1 KGHDR, CDR2 SFDVKD. V was shortened by 5 bases and J by 0 bases, with 11 bases between the two germline ends.

The CDR3: CASSPKSRYRPSTDTQYF. The CDR3 DNA is TGTGCCAGTAGTCCCAAATCCCGATACAGGCCTAGCACAGATACGCAGTATTTT. This chain joins TRBV19 and TRBJ2-3, with a weak D call TRBD1 (5 bases). V was clipped by 5 bases and J by 0 bases, with 21 bases between them. Germline-derived CDR1 and CDR2 are LNHDA and SQIVND (reference sequence). The CDR3 totals 18 residues. The full variable domain, its missing parts supplied by reference TRBV19 and TRBJ2-3, is DGGITQSPKYLFRKEGQNVTLSCEQNLNHDAMYWYRQDPGQGLRLIYYSQIVNDFQKGDIAEGYSVSREKKESFPLTVTSAQKNPTAFYLCASSPKSRYRPSTDTQYFGPGTRLTVL.

The genes are TRBV7-2 and TRBJ1-1, with D tentatively TRBD1 (6 bases). The CDR3 has 15 residues. Germline assignment: CDR1 SGHTA and CDR2 FQGNSA. Trimming removed 0 bases from V and 1 base from J, with 9 bases in between. Here the CDR3 DNA reads TGTGCCAGCAGCTTAGCGGCAGGGGCGAACACTGAAGCTTTCTTT. Translation gives CASSLAAGANTEAFF.

The V call is TRBV9, the J call TRBJ1-4, with D uncertain. Trimming cost V 0 bases and J 6 bases, with 9 bases left between them. Germline V gene data show CDR1 as SGDLS and CDR2 as YYNGEE. This CDR3 is built from 14 residues. Here the CDR3 reads CASSVGDTDEKLFF. The DNA of the CDR3 is TGTGCCAGCAGCGTAGGAGACACTGATGAAAAACTGTTTTTT.

The CDR3 protein is CASSIGGSGSYNEQFF. DNA for the CDR3: TGTGCCAGTAGTATTGGAGGGAGCGGTTCCTACAATGAGCAGTTCTTC. The genes are TRBV19 and TRBJ2-1, with a possible D match to TRBD2 (6 bases). The CDR3 covers 16 residues. CDR1 and CDR2 (germline): LNHDA, SQIVND (reference sequence). V was clipped by 3 bases and J by 1 base, with 13 bases between them.

J is TRBJ1-5 and V is TRBV27; the D gene is possibly TRBD1 (5 bases). The CDR3 consists of 13 residues. The V and J ends lost 5 bases and 7 bases respectively, with 12 bases between them. Germline CDR1 reads MNHEY; CDR2 reads SMNVEV (reference sequence). CDR3: CASSATGLQPQHF. The CDR3 bases are TGTGCCAGCAGTGCCACGGGGCTGCAGCCCCAGCATTTT.

This clone has just one count. The V call is TRBV28, the J call TRBJ1-1, with D uncertain. Trimming left V 3 bases short and J 6 bases short, with 14 bases between. CDR3 length: 14 residues. Germline V gene sequence: CDR1 MDHEN, CDR2 SYDVKM. In DNA, the CDR3 is TGTGCCAGCAGTTTTCGCACCCCGGGCGCTGAAGCTTTCTTT. It specifies CASSFRTPGAEAFF.

The rearrangement joins TRBV24-1 to TRBJ2-2; maybe TRBD1 (6 bases). Germline lookup yields CDR1 KGHDR and CDR2 SFDVKD. There are 19 residues in the CDR3. V lost 2 bases, J lost 1 base, and 19 bases lay in between. Here the CDR3 reads CATSDWVQGQKQNTGELFF. As DNA, the CDR3 is TGTGCCACCAGTGATTGGGTCCAGGGGCAGAAGCAGAACACCGGGGAGCTGTTTTTT.

This rearrangement joins TRBV9 to TRBJ2-3; the match to TRBD2 covers 7 bases. V was clipped by 3 bases and J by 4 bases; unmatched bases: 2. The length of the CDR3 is 13 residues. CDR1 is SGDLS, CDR2 YYNGEE, per germline. The CDR3 nucleotides are TGTGCCAGCAGCGCCGGACTAGCAGATACGCAGTATTTT. This translates into CASSAGLADTQYF.

The chain joins TRBV29-1 to TRBJ2-7; D gene unclear. V lost 4 bases, J lost 2 bases, and 9 bases lay in between. This CDR3 has 12 residues. CDR1 SQVTM and CDR2 ANQGSEA come from the germline V gene. The CDR3 reads CSVGLGPYEQYF. The CDR3 DNA sequence: TGCAGCGTTGGATTAGGACCCTACGAGCAGTACTTC.

V gene TRBV7-2 combines with J gene TRBJ2-3, with 8 bases fitting TRBD2. With 5 bases clipped from V and 2 bases from J, the junction kept 9 bases outside the gene matches. The germline V gene has CDR1 SGHTA and CDR2 FQGNSA. The CDR3 is made up of 16 amino acids. The CDR3 is CASSISGVFFTDTQYF. The CDR3 coding sequence is TGTGCCAGCAGCATTAGCGGGGTTTTTTTCACAGATACGCAGTATTTT. Based on the CDR3 plus reference TRBV7-2 and TRBJ2-3, the full variable domain is GAGVSQSPSNKVTEKGKDVELRCDPISGHTALYWYRQSLGQGLEFLIYFQGNSAPDKSGLPSDRFSAERTGGSVSTLTIQRTQQEDSAVYLCASSISGVFFTDTQYFGPGTRLTVL.

V and J are TRBV7-2 and TRBJ1-5; 7 bases agree with TRBD1. The CDR3 runs to 13 residues. With 8 bases clipped from V and 10 bases from J, the junction kept 11 bases outside the gene matches. Germline CDR1 reads SGHTA; CDR2 reads FQGNSA. The CDR3 region is CASGADRASPQHF. The CDR3 nucleotides are TGTGCCAGCGGGGCCGACAGGGCCTCACCCCAGCATTTT. The complete variable domain, with remaining parts taken from reference TRBV7-2 and TRBJ1-5, reads GAGVSQSPSNKVTEKGKDVELRCDPISGHTALYWYRQSLGQGLEFLIYFQGNSAPDKSGLPSDRFSAERTGGSVSTLTIQRTQQEDSAVYLCASGADRASPQHFGDGTRLSIL.

This clone is a singleton in its sample. The chain couples TRBV7-3 to TRBJ2-2; TRBD1 aligns across 10 bases. The germline V gene has CDR1 SGHTA and CDR2 FQGTGA. Unmatched junction bases numbered 5, after V lost 5 bases and J lost 2 bases. This CDR3 has 16 residues. CDR3 coding DNA: TGTGCCAGCAGCCCGACAGGGGGCTATAACACCGGGGAGCTGTTTTTT. This gives the protein CASSPTGGYNTGELFF. Filled out from reference TRBV7-3 and TRBJ2-2, the complete variable domain reads GAGVSQTPSNKVTEKGKYVELRCDPISGHTALYWYRQSLGQGPEFLIYFQGTGAADDSGLPNDRFFAVRPEGSVSTLKIQRTERGDSAVYLCASSPTGGYNTGELFFGEGSRLTVL.

This chain uses TRBV24-1 with TRBJ1-5; TRBD1 is a possible D gene (5 bases). Germline CDR1 reads KGHDR; CDR2 reads SFDVKD. V lost 7 bases, J lost 5 bases, and 14 bases lay in between. This CDR3 has 14 residues. CDR3 nucleotide sequence: TGTGCCACCAGCCGCGGGACGGAAGATCAGCCCCAGCATTTT. Translation: CATSRGTEDQPQHF.

The chain couples TRBV7-9 to TRBJ2-5; 8 bases are a match to TRBD1. The ends lost 5 bases at V and 5 bases at J; junction bases unmatched: 4. This CDR3 has 13 amino acids. Per germline, CDR1 SEHNR and CDR2 FQNEAQ (reference sequence). CDR3 loop: CASSNRGTETQYF. For the CDR3, the DNA is TGTGCCAGCAGCAACAGGGGGACGGAGACCCAGTACTTC.

To note about this clone: One end of the junction does not line up with germline, which may come from a read error. The gene calls are TRBV7-2 and TRBJ1-6; TRBD1 matches 7 bases. The CDR3 consists of 17 residues. Germline loops: CDR1 SGHTA, CDR2 FQGNSA. CDR3 residues: CASSFQTGFSHNSPLHF. The CDR3, as DNA: TGTGCCAGCAGCTTCCAGACAGGGTTCTCCCATAATTCACCCCTCCACTTT.

The V gene is TRBV5-6, the J gene TRBJ1-1; D is uncertain. The V end lost 4 bases, the J end lost 4 bases, and 14 bases lay between the germline ends. This CDR3 has 14 amino acids. CDR1 SGHDT and CDR2 YYEEEE come from the germline V gene. The CDR3 coding sequence is TGTGCCAGCAGCGTAGTAGGCTGGAGCACTGAAGCTTTCTTT. This translates into CASSVVGWSTEAFF. Full variable domain (rest looked up from reference TRBV5-6 and TRBJ1-1): DAGVTQSPTHLIKTRGQQVTLRCSPKSGHDTVSWYQQALGQGPQFIFQYYEEEERQRGNFPDRFSGHQFPNYSSELNVNALLLGDSALYLCASSVVGWSTEAFFGQGTRLTVV.

The chain combines TRBV9 with TRBJ2-2, with 7 bases aligning to TRBD1. Germline trimming cut 2 bases from V and 3 bases from J; bases unmatched to any gene: 4. Per the germline V gene, CDR1 is SGDLS and CDR2 is YYNGEE. This CDR3 is 15 amino acids long. CDR3 DNA: TGTGCCAGCAGCGTCCGGGACAGCTACACCGGGGAGCTGTTTTTT. It specifies CASSVRDSYTGELFF.